Listed below are T cell receptor beta chains from one sample, sequenced in a study of T cell responses to AZD1222 COVID-19 vaccine. Sequenced by immunoSEQ multiplex PCR; TCRdb stores in-frame clones only, minus some. The sample shows about 150,000 clones, around 93% of them seen only once. The material was peripheral blood, obtained 28 days after the second AZD1222 dose. These receptors all come from an adult who received the AZD1222 COVID-19 vaccine. Both conserved end residues are part of each CDR3. Each record gives: J gene, V gene, D gene, clone size, CDR3 protein, CDR3 DNA. D genes are given only for firm matches. Not all rows give a size; the values are once, few, many and, for expanded clones, a class.

>TRBJ1-4|TRBV6-5|NA|once
CASSYRGNEKLFF
TGTGCCAGCAGTTACCGGGGCAATGAAAAACTGTTTTTT
>TRBJ2-6|TRBV29-1|NA|once
CSVFDSSGANVLTF
TGCAGCGTTTTCGACAGCTCTGGGGCCAACGTCCTGACTTTC
>TRBJ2-5|TRBV5-4|NA|NA
CASSLSGIETQYF
TGTGCCAGCAGCTTATCGGGGATAGAGACCCAGTACTTC
>TRBJ1-5|TRBV20-1|NA|NA
CSASIGTAQGDQPQHF
TGCAGTGCTAGTATTGGTACAGCCCAGGGCGATCAGCCCCAGCATTTT
>TRBJ2-4|TRBV27|NA|NA
CASSHRDAKNIQYF
TGTGCCAGCAGTCATCGGGATGCCAAAAACATTCAGTACTTC
>TRBJ2-3|TRBV4-1|TRBD2|NA
CASSQRLAGGADTQYF
TGCGCCAGCAGCCAGCGACTAGCGGGAGGGGCAGATACGCAGTATTTT
>TRBJ2-7|TRBV6-5|NA|NA
CASSYSRGAGEQYF
TGTGCCAGCAGTTACTCGAGAGGTGCAGGCGAGCAGTACTTC
>TRBJ1-3|TRBV6-6|NA|once
CASSYARDGNTIYF
TGTGCCAGCAGTTACGCGAGGGATGGAAACACCATATATTTT
>TRBJ2-5|TRBV7-9|TRBD2|NA
CASSFGAGGGAKETQYF
TGTGCCAGCAGCTTCGGGGCGGGGGGTGGGGCCAAGGAGACCCAGTACTTC
>TRBJ2-7|TRBV28|NA|NA
CASSLGFSSSYEQYF
TGTGCCAGCAGTTTAGGGTTCTCCAGCTCCTACGAGCAGTACTTC
>TRBJ2-6|TRBV7-2|NA|NA
CASSRDVSGANVLTF
TGTGCCAGCAGCCGGGACGTCTCTGGGGCCAACGTCCTGACTTTC
>TRBJ2-3|TRBV27|TRBD1|NA
CASSYPTGADTQYF
TGTGCCAGCAGTTATCCGACAGGGGCAGATACGCAGTATTTT
>TRBJ1-2|TRBV5-6|TRBD1|NA
CASTIYRGGGLINYGYTF
TGTGCCAGCACCATCTACAGGGGAGGGGGACTGATTAACTATGGCTACACCTTC
>TRBJ1-1|TRBV7-9|NA|NA
CASSEQGGTEAFF
TGTGCCAGCAGCGAGCAGGGCGGGACTGAAGCTTTCTTT
>TRBJ2-2|TRBV6-6|TRBD1|NA
CATDTGEGGELFF
TGTGCCACCGATACAGGGGAAGGCGGGGAGCTGTTTTTT
>TRBJ1-1|TRBV9|TRBD1|NA
CASSGGQGAVEAFF
TGTGCCAGCAGCGGCGGACAGGGGGCGGTTGAAGCTTTCTTT
>TRBJ2-7|TRBV10-1|TRBD2|NA
CASSHSGAVWEQYF
TGCGCCAGCAGCCATAGCGGGGCAGTCTGGGAGCAGTACTTC
>TRBJ2-1|TRBV3-1/TRBV3-2|NA|NA
CASSQPLGVVYEQFF
TGTGCCAGCAGCCAGCCACTAGGGGTTGTTTATGAGCAGTTCTTC
>TRBJ2-3|TRBV5-4|TRBD1|NA
CASSPGQGSTDTQYF
TGTGCCAGCAGCCCGGGACAGGGGAGCACAGATACGCAGTATTTT
>TRBJ2-2|TRBV7-2|NA|NA
CASSRSGTLAGELFF
TGTGCCAGCAGTCGGTCCGGGACCTTAGCCGGGGAGCTGTTTTTT
>TRBJ1-6|TRBV6-6|NA|NA
CASSYSQGGSPLHF
TGTGCCAGCAGTTACAGCCAAGGAGGCTCACCCCTCCACTTT
>TRBJ1-5|TRBV10-3|NA|once
CAISESRDQPQHF
TGTGCCATCAGTGAGTCTCGGGATCAGCCCCAGCATTTT
>TRBJ2-7|TRBV19|TRBD1|NA
CASSIVQGPSYEQYF
TGTGCCAGTAGTATAGTACAGGGGCCATCCTACGAGCAGTACTTC